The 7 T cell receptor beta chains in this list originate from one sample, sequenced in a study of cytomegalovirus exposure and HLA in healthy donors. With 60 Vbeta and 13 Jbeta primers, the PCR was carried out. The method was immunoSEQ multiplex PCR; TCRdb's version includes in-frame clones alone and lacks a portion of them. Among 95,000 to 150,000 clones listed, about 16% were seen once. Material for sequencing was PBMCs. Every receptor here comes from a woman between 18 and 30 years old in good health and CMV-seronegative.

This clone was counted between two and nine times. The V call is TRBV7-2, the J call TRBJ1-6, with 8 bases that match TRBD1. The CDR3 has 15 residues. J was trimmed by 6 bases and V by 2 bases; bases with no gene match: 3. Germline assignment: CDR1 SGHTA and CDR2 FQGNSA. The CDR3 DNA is TGTGCCAGCAGCTTACAGGGGGCGGGTAATTCACCCCTCCACTTT. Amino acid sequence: CASSLQGAGNSPLHF.

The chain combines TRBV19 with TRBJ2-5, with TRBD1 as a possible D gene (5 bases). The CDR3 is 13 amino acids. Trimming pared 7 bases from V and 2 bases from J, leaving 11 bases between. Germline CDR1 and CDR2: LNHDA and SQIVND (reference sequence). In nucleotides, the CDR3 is TGTGCCAGTATGAGGCAGGGACAAGAGACCCAGTACTTC. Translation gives CASMRQGQETQYF.

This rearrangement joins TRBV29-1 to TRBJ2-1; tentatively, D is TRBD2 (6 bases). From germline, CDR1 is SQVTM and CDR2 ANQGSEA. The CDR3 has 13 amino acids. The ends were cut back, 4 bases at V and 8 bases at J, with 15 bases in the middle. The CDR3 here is CSVAPTSSDEQFF. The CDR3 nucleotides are TGCAGCGTTGCCCCGACTAGTAGCGATGAGCAGTTCTTC.

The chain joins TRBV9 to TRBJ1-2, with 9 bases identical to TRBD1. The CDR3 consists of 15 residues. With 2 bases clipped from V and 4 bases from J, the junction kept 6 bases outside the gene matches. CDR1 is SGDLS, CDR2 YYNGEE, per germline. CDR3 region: CASSVPLTGGYGYTF. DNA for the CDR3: TGTGCCAGCAGCGTTCCCTTGACAGGGGGCTATGGCTACACCTTC.

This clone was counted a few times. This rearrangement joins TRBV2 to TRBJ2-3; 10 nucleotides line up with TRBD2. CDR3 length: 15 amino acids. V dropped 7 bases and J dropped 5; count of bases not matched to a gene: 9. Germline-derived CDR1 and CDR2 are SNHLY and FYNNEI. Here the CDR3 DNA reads TGTGCCAGCATCCAACTAGCGGGAACTTTAGATACGCAGTATTTT. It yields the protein CASIQLAGTLDTQYF.

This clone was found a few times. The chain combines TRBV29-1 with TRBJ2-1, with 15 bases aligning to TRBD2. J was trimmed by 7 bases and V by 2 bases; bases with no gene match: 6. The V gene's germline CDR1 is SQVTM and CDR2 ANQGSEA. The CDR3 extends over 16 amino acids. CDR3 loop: CSVERTSGGAPNEQFF. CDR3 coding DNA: TGCAGCGTTGAAAGGACTAGCGGGGGGGCCCCTAATGAGCAGTTCTTC.

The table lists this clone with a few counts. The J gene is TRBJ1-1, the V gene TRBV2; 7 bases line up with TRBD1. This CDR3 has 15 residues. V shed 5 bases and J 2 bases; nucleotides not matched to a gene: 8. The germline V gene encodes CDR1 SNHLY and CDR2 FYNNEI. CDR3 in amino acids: CASSTRDRENTEAFF. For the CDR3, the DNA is TGTGCCAGCAGTACCCGGGACAGAGAAAACACTGAAGCTTTCTTT. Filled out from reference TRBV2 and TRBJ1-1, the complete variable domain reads EPEVTQTPSHQVTQMGQEVILRCVPISNHLYFYWYRQILGQKVEFLVSFYNNEISEKSEIFDDQFSVERPDGSNFTLKIRSTKLEDSAMYFCASSTRDRENTEAFFGQGTRLTVV.